This is a list of T cell receptor beta chains from one sample in a study of T cell responses to AZD1222 COVID-19 vaccine. Assay used: immunoSEQ multiplex PCR; TCRdb lists only in-frame clones, some missing. The table has more than 100,000 clones, about 85% seen once; the top ten hold approximately 5.9%. The sample here was peripheral blood, taken on day 0 of AZD1222 vaccination. The receptors were gathered from an adult in good health. Each CDR3 is given with its conserved first and last residue. Expanded clones are given a class, and other clones once, few, many or no size at all.

j_gene	abundance	v_gene	CDR3aa
TRBJ2-5	NA	TRBV18	CASSPYMSQETQYF
TRBJ2-1	NA	TRBV4-2	CASSQDAGRDNEQFF
TRBJ1-2	NA	TRBV3-1/TRBV3-2	CASSQGSTGRAYGYTF
TRBJ2-7	NA	TRBV6-2/TRBV6-3	CASSPRGTGGPYEQYF
TRBJ1-2	NA	TRBV27	CASSPRQGGNYGYTF
TRBJ2-3	once	TRBV9	CASSGFRDRGIDTQYF
TRBJ1-1	few	TRBV28	CASRGRPEAFF
TRBJ1-5	NA	TRBV5-1	CASSLDWDGQPQHF
TRBJ1-2	few	TRBV5-1	CASSLGSGTGRYGYTF
TRBJ2-3	NA	TRBV5-4	CASSRLAGGTDTQYF
TRBJ1-1	NA	TRBV24-1	CATSDSGATNTEAFF
TRBJ2-7	NA	TRBV28	CASSPPVLNSEQYF
TRBJ2-5	NA	TRBV2	CASSDRTSGGSQYF
TRBJ2-3	NA	TRBV11-3	CASSPYLTGIVGDTQYF
TRBJ2-1	NA	TRBV11-2	CASSQLAGHEQFF
TRBJ1-1	NA	TRBV6-5	CASSPSITEAFF
TRBJ2-7	NA	TRBV11-2	CASSLGTGTSEQYF
TRBJ1-2	NA	TRBV7-9	CASSLREGNYGYTF
TRBJ1-3	NA	TRBV5-6	CASSLGRRSSGNTIYF
TRBJ2-5	NA	TRBV3-1/TRBV3-2	CASSQVSGEETQYF
TRBJ1-4	NA	TRBV30	CAWGGEGRGKLFF
TRBJ2-7	NA	TRBV24-1	CATSDWNRPYEQYF
TRBJ2-3	NA	TRBV5-6	CASSNPGSGEPRGTDTQYF
TRBJ1-2	few	TRBV28	CASSPGGGRRNYGYTF
TRBJ1-2	NA	TRBV7-2	CASSKDGQYGYTF
TRBJ2-7	once	TRBV28	CASVSLQGIKQYF
TRBJ1-3	NA	TRBV28	CASSSPGEGGYGNTIYF
TRBJ1-5	NA	TRBV21-1	CASSKCRQGGQPQHF
TRBJ1-2	once	TRBV4-3	CASSPLQGARDGYTF
TRBJ1-5	NA	TRBV5-1	CASSLEGADQPQHF
TRBJ2-7	NA	TRBV5-1	CASSLEVRGSYEQYF
TRBJ1-6	few	TRBV27	CASSLRQGKASPLHF
TRBJ1-2	NA	TRBV28	CASNRDTANYGYTF
TRBJ2-7	NA	TRBV19	CASSGRWGGTYEQYF
TRBJ2-7	NA	TRBV2	CASSVRQVDTYEQYF
TRBJ2-6	once	TRBV7-9	CASSLIGEVTGANVLTF
TRBJ2-3	NA	TRBV6-5	CASSYPGLDTQYF
TRBJ2-3	once	TRBV15	CATSRVTTQEGDTQYF
TRBJ1-4	NA	TRBV24-1	CATSEGAFLNEKLFF
TRBJ2-2	once	TRBV28	CASGELFF
TRBJ2-1	once	TRBV3-1/TRBV3-2	CASSHTRTNYNEQFF
TRBJ1-6	NA	TRBV4-3	CASSPGTVDSPLHF
TRBJ2-5	NA	TRBV6-5	CASSYGEETQYF
TRBJ1-3	NA	TRBV28	CASSRTGAISGNTIYF
TRBJ2-5	NA	TRBV7-8	CASSFGSGGGRETQYF
TRBJ1-5	NA	TRBV28	CASITTQGFRSNQPQHF
TRBJ1-5	once	TRBV21-1	CASSKDLRDRVNFPGNQPQHF
TRBJ2-3	NA	TRBV7-8	CASSLTAGGTDTQYF
TRBJ1-1	NA	TRBV2	CASSEGSGRQRKVAFF
TRBJ2-7	NA	TRBV12-3/TRBV12-4	CASSLAAYEQYF
TRBJ2-7	once	TRBV5-5	CASSFRQGTYEQYF
TRBJ2-7	NA	TRBV5-1	CASSLTSGGVYEQYF
TRBJ1-1	NA	TRBV5-1	CASGVGDDGMNTEAFF